This T cell receptor beta chain was identified in a study of blood T cell repertoires in COVID-19. Study information: There were acute and convalescent COVID-19 samples, and they came from the United States, Italy and Spain. From T cells, B-cell-depleted T cells, or PBMCs came the material, which was cDNA or gDNA.

Authors' methods: Reference gene primer amplification gave nucleated cell count estimates. Produced via immunoSEQ multiplex PCR; TCRdb's table is partial and in-frame only. That table gives V, J and clone size, and the DNA gave D and trimming. The sample shows approximately 100,000 clones, about 85% of them seen only once. This clone was picked up one time. The CDR3 length is 13 residues. V lost 5 bases to trimming and J lost 3 bases; unmatched junction nucleotides: 4. CDR1 and CDR2 (germline): MNHEY, SVGAGI. V gene TRBV6-5 combines with J gene TRBJ2-7; 7 bases are a match to TRBD1. Sequenced sample: peripheral blood. The clonotype originates from a man between 70 and 80 years old with acute or convalescent COVID-19. For the CDR3, the DNA is TGTGCCAGCAGTCCTCACAGGGGCTACGAGCAGTACTTC. It encodes CASSPHRGYEQYF.